This T cell receptor (beta chain) was recorded in a study of T cells in Graves' hyperthyroidism and ophthalmopathy (dated by TCRdb to the late 2010s). About the investigation overall: Peripheral blood was collected at initial diagnosis, before any treatment. A discovery cohort of about a hundred patients, about 40 with Graves' ophthalmopathy and 55 to 60 with stable Graves' hyperthyroidism, was used to find distinguishing TCR V-J signatures. Prospective prediction of ophthalmopathy was tested in an independent validation cohort of some 20 hyperthyroidism patients and 17 patients who later progressed to ophthalmopathy. The roughly 100 discovery patients were divided at random into training and test sets in a 7:3 ratio. The study also compared thyroid tissue and blood T-cell repertoires from several Graves' hyperthyroidism patients. Once sampling was done, hyperthyroidism patients were given methimazole at a starting dose of 30 mg daily, whereas ophthalmopathy patients were given high-dose intravenous methylprednisolone. TCR Vbeta CDR3 sequencing of roughly 140 peripheral blood samples (roughly 43 ophthalmopathy, about 74 hyperthyroidism and roughly 17 progressor patients) is reported in the paper. Study-wide conclusions, independent of this receptor: No statistical method was used to set the sample size in advance, and investigators knew the group allocation. During validation, the model predicted progression to ophthalmopathy a median of around six months ahead of onset, with 70.59% sensitivity and 72% to 80% specificity. In cross-validation, a model built on a 13 V-J signature told ophthalmopathy apart from stable hyperthyroidism with under 90% sensitivity and 81% to 82% specificity, and in testing the same model reached 80%/75%. Most expanded thyroid clonotypes (frequency above 0.001) were also found in blood, which suggests that blood repertoires may mirror thyroid immune responses.

Counted from cysteine to phenylalanine, this CDR3 has 14 amino acids. The DNA shown is the 42-base CDR3, in frame from base 1. For this chain, trimming is 3 bases at the V end and 1 base at the J end, and the number of junction bases without a gene match is 2. According to the germline V gene, CDR1 reads KGHSH and CDR2 reads LQKENI. This clonotype was detected ten times or more. The antigen it binds to is not known. Per-base qualities were not stored, and no clone one base away is much larger. A patient counted as having stable Graves' hyperthyroidism if no progression to ophthalmopathy occurred over 18 months of follow-up. Hyperthyroidism patients were newly diagnosed, had a disease duration of under 2 months, and were aged 18 to 65 years. The study excluded patients with uncontrolled infections, other autoimmune diseases, pregnancy or lactation. Clinical symptoms, serum thyroxine and TRAb, thyroid ultrasound, and orbital computed tomography formed the basis for the diagnoses. PBMCs were isolated from approximately 10 ml of fresh peripheral blood by Ficoll-Paque density gradient centrifugation. Total RNA was extracted with Trizol reagent, and quality was checked on an Agilent 2100 Bioanalyzer.

The TCR beta CDR3 regions were amplified from RNA transcripts. For the first round of RT-PCR on the TCR CDR3, the HTBI primer set was used together with the Qiagen OneStep RT-PCR kit. Libraries were constructed in a second round of multiplex PCR, after which size selection and purification were carried out. The libraries were sequenced on an Illumina HiSeq2000 using paired-end 100 bp reads. The original methods were these. Raw data were processed with SOAPnuke, discarding reads with adapters, uncalled bases, mean Phred below 15, or no exact constant-primer or identifier match. COPE v1.2.5 was used to merge the high-quality paired reads, and each unique nucleotide sequence was defined as a clonotype. Clonotypes were aligned to IMGT TRBV, TRBD and TRBJ reference segments using MiTCR v1.1. Analysis was restricted to V-J combinations with a frequency above 0.0001, which covered approximately 99% of repertoires. The TCS score was defined as F50 (clonal expansion) divided by E x V (chaos), with BLOSUM62-based TCRdist calculated between CDR3 peptides within each V-J. Welch's t-statistics and random forest reduced roughly 540 V-J features to 13, which were used in a naive Bayes classifier (R e1071). Starting from the raw public reads, TCRdb applied fastp trimming at Q25, assembled clones with MiXCR and retained in-frame beta chains. Every CDR3 protein is listed once, alongside the most common genes and DNA of its rows. These V and J calls originate from TCRdb's pipeline instead of the authors' own analysis. The sample table lists about 200,000 distinct CDR3 sequences, roughly a sixth of them with a count of one. In total, the top ten clones hold more than 50% of the sample.

The sample consisted of blood. The chain joins TRBV18 to TRBJ2-5, with TRBD2 identical over 7 junction bases. The sequence came from a woman between 50 and 59 years old with Graves' hyperthyroidism. This receptor has the CDR3 CASSPAGVQETQYF. The DNA is TGTGCCAGCTCACCGGCGGGAGTCCAAGAGACCCAGTACTTC.